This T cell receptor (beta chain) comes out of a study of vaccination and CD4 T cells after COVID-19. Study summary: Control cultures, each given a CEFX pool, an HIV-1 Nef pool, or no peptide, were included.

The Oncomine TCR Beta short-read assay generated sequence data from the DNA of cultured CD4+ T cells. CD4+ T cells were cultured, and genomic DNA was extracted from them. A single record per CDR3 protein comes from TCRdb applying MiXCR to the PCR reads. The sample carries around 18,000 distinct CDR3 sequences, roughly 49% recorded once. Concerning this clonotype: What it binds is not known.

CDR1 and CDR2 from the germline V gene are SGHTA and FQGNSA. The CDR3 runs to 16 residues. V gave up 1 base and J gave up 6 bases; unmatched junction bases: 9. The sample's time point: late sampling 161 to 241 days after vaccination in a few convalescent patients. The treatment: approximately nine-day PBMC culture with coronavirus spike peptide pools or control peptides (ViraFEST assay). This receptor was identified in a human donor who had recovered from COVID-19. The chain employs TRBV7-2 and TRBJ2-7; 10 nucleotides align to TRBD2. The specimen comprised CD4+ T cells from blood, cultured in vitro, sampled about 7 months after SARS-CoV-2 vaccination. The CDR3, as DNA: TGTGCCAGCAGCTTAGTGCCTCTAGCGGGAGTCAGCGAGCAGTACTTC. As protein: CASSLVPLAGVSEQYF.